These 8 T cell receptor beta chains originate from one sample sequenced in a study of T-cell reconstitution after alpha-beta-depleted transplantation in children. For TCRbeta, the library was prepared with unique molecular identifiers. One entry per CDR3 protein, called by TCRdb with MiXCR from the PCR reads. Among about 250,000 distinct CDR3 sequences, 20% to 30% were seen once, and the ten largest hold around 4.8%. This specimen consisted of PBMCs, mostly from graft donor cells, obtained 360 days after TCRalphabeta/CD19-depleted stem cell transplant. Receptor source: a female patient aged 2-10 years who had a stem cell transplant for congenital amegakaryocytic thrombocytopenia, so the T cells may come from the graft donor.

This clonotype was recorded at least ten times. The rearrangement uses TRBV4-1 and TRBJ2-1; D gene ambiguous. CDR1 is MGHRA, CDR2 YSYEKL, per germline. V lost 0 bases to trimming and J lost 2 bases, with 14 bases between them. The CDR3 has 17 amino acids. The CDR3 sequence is CASSQESKRVAYNEQFF. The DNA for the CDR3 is TGCGCCAGCAGCCAAGAGAGTAAGCGTGTTGCCTACAATGAGCAGTTCTTC.

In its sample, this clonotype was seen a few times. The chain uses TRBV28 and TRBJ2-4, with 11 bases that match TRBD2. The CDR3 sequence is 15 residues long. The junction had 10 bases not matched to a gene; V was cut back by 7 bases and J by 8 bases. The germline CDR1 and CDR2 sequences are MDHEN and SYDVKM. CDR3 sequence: CASTVAGGLSHIQYF. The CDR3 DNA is TGTGCCAGCACCGTAGCGGGAGGGCTCTCCCACATTCAGTACTTC. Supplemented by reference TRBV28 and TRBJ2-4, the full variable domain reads DVKVTQSSRYLVKRTGEKVFLECVQDMDHENMFWYRQDPGLGLRLIYFSYDVKMKEKGDIPEGYSVSREKKERFSLILESASTNQTSMYLCASTVAGGLSHIQYFGAGTRLSVL.

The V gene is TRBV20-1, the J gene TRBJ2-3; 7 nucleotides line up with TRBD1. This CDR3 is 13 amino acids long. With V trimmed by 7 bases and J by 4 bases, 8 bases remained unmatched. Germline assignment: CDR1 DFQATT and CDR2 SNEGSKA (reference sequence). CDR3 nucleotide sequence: TGCAGTGTTGAACAGGGGTTCGCAGATACGCAGTATTTT. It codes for CSVEQGFADTQYF.

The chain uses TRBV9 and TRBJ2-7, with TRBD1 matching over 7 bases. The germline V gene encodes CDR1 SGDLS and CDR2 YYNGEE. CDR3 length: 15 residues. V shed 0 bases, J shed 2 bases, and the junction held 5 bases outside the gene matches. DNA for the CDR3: TGTGCCAGCAGCGTAGCCGGGACAGATCCCTACGAGCAGTACTTC. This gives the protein CASSVAGTDPYEQYF.

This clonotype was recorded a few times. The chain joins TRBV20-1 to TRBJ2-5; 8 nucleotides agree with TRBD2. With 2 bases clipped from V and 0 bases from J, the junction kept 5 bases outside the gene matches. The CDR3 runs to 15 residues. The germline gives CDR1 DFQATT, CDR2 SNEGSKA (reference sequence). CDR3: CSARPPSGYQETQYF. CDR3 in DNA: TGCAGTGCTAGACCTCCTAGCGGGTACCAAGAGACCCAGTACTTC.

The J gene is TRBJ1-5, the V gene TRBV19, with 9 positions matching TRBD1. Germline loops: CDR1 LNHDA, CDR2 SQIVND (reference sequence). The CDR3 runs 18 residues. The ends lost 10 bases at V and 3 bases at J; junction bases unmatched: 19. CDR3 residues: CATPPGDRVEVVNQPQHF. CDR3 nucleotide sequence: TGTGCCACCCCCCCCGGGGACAGGGTGGAAGTGGTCAATCAGCCCCAGCATTTT.

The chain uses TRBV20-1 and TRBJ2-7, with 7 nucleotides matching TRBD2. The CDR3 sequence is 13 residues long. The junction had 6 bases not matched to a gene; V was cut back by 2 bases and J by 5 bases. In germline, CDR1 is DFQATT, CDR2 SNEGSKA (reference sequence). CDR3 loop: CSARLGGLNEQYF. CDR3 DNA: TGCAGTGCTAGATTGGGAGGGCTTAACGAGCAGTACTTC.

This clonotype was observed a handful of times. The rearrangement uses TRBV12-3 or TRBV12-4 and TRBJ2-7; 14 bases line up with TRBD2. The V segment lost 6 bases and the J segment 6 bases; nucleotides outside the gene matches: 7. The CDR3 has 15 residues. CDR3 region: CASSPTGTSGSEQYF. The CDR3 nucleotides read TGTGCCAGCAGCCCCACCGGGACTAGCGGGAGCGAGCAGTACTTC.